Listed below are T cell receptor beta chains from one sample, sequenced in a study of neurological immune-mediated disorders. TCRdb ran MiXCR on the 5' RACE reads and lists one entry per CDR3 protein. The table lists about 48,000 distinct CDR3 sequences, roughly 23% of them singletons. The sample consisted of PBMCs. The receptors come from a woman between 65 and 79 years old in good health. Both conserved end residues are part of each CDR3. D genes are given only for firm matches. Rows may omit the clone size; those that give it use once, few, many or a size class.

TRBV20-1	NA	many	14	TRBJ2-3	TGCAGTGCTCTAGGAGGAGGTGGCACAGATACGCAGTATTTT	CSALGGGGTDTQYF
TRBV7-2	TRBD1	many	15	TRBJ1-5	TGTGCCAGCAGCCGGACAGGGAATAACAATCAGCCCCAGCATTTT	CASSRTGNNNQPQHF
TRBV9	TRBD2	many	14	TRBJ2-6	TGTGCCAGCACCCCGGGGGGTGGGGCCAACGTCCTGACTTTC	CASTPGGGANVLTF
TRBV29-1	TRBD2	many	17	TRBJ2-1	TGCAGCGCTACGGGGCTAGCGGGAGGGCTCTCCTACAATGAGCAGTTCTTC	CSATGLAGGLSYNEQFF
TRBV7-2	NA	NA	16	TRBJ2-1	TGTGCCAGCAGCCCCTTCCGTTCCAGCTCCTACAATGAGCAGTTCTTC	CASSPFRSSSYNEQFF
TRBV20-1	NA	many	15	TRBJ2-1	TGCAGTGCACTCACGGACTCAACCTCCTACAATGAGCAGTTCTTC	CSALTDSTSYNEQFF
TRBV19	NA	NA	14	TRBJ1-4	TGTGCCAGTACCGTCGAGGAAAATAGGCAAAAACTGTTTTTT	CASTVEENRQKLFF
TRBV12-5	NA	NA	13	TRBJ1-1	TGTGCTAGTGGTTTTAACGTAGGCACTGAAGCTTTCTTT	CASGFNVGTEAFF
TRBV5-1	NA	NA	14	TRBJ2-3	TGCGCCAGCAGCTTGATGCAGCTCTCAGATACGCAGTATTTT	CASSLMQLSDTQYF
TRBV4-2	TRBD2	many	17	TRBJ2-4	TGTGCCAGCAGCCAAGAGGGGGGCACTAGCGGGCAAAACATTCAGTACTTC	CASSQEGGTSGQNIQYF
TRBV10-3	TRBD2	few	17	TRBJ2-1	TGTGCCATCAGTGTACCGCCCGGGGGGGGCCTGGGGGATGAGCAGTTCTTC	CAISVPPGGGLGDEQFF
TRBV7-2	TRBD1	medium-sized	14	TRBJ1-2	TGTGCCAGCATCCCTAGGGGACAGAACTATGGCTACACCTTC	CASIPRGQNYGYTF
TRBV29-1	NA	NA	13	TRBJ2-5	TGCAGCGTTGATGGGGGGCTCCTCGAGACCCAGTACTTC	CSVDGGLLETQYF
TRBV11-1	NA	many	11	TRBJ1-1	TGTGCCAGCAGCTTGTCGGCTGAAGCTTTCTTT	CASSLSAEAFF
TRBV20-1	TRBD1	many	12	TRBJ2-2	TGCAGTGCTATGGACAGGGCCGGGGAGCTGTTTTTT	CSAMDRAGELFF
TRBV29-1	TRBD1	NA	12	TRBJ1-1	TGCAGCGTTACCAGGGGGATCACTGAAGCTTTCTTT	CSVTRGITEAFF
TRBV20-1	TRBD1	many	13	TRBJ1-1	TGCAGTGCTACGACAGGGGGTAACACTGAAGCTTTCTTT	CSATTGGNTEAFF
TRBV12-3/TRBV12-4	NA	few	14	TRBJ2-2	TGTGCCAGCAGCCGATTAGCGGTAACCGGGGAGCTGTTTTTT	CASSRLAVTGELFF
TRBV7-2	NA	NA	15	TRBJ2-3	TGTGCCAGCAGCGAGTTCAGCGGGCCCACAGATACTCAGTATTTT	CASSEFSGPTDTQYF
TRBV4-3	TRBD1	few	15	TRBJ1-4	TGCGCCAGCAGCGGGAACAGGGGGCGACATGAAAAACTGTTTTTT	CASSGNRGRHEKLFF
TRBV6-5	TRBD2	NA	14	TRBJ2-7	TGTGCCAGCACCCCTCCGGGGGGGGATAAGGAGCAGTACTTC	CASTPPGGDKEQYF
TRBV5-1	NA	many	14	TRBJ2-7	TGCGCCAGCAGCTTTGGTGGGAACTCCTACGAGCAGTACTTC	CASSFGGNSYEQYF
TRBV9	NA	many	15	TRBJ1-3	TGTGCCAGCAGCCCCGGGACTGCTTCTGGAAACACCATATATTTT	CASSPGTASGNTIYF
TRBV7-8	TRBD1	many	14	TRBJ1-1	TGTGCCAGCAGCCGGACAGGGGGGATTGGTGAAGCTTTCTTT	CASSRTGGIGEAFF
TRBV4-3	NA	many	18	TRBJ1-1	TGCGCCAGCAGCCAGGGGGTGGTTGGGGACATGAGGAACACTGAAGCTTTCTTT	CASSQGVVGDMRNTEAFF
TRBV5-1	NA	many	15	TRBJ2-3	TGCGCCAGCCATGTCGGGGTCCCTCTCACAGATACGCAGTATTTT	CASHVGVPLTDTQYF
TRBV5-1	TRBD2	medium-sized	16	TRBJ2-3	TGCGCCAGCAGCTTACGACCCCGGGGGGGCACAGATACGCAGTATTTT	CASSLRPRGGTDTQYF
TRBV7-2	TRBD1	many	14	TRBJ2-7	TGTGCCAGCAGCCCTGACAGGGGAAGGGACGAGCAGTACTTC	CASSPDRGRDEQYF
TRBV5-1	NA	many	15	TRBJ2-1	TGCGCCAGCAGTCCCCCCTGGGGGGACGTGGATGAGCAGTTCTTC	CASSPPWGDVDEQFF
TRBV7-6	TRBD1	many	14	TRBJ2-3	TGTGCCAGCAACAATCCAGGGGGCGGGCATACGCAGTATTTT	CASNNPGGGHTQYF
TRBV11-2	NA	many	15	TRBJ2-1	TGTGCCAGCAGCCCGCGTTCGATCTCCTACAATGAGCAGTTCTTC	CASSPRSISYNEQFF
TRBV5-1	TRBD1	many	17	TRBJ1-2	TGCGCCAGCAGCGGGGGGACAGGGGATCAGTACAGCTATGGCTACACCTTC	CASSGGTGDQYSYGYTF
TRBV5-1	NA	many	14	TRBJ1-1	TGCGCCAGCACCGACCGGGTGGCGAATTCTGAAGCTTTCTTT	CASTDRVANSEAFF
TRBV5-1	NA	many	15	TRBJ1-1	TGCGCCAGCAGCTTGGGGGTGGCTTTGAACACTGAAGCTTTCTTT	CASSLGVALNTEAFF
TRBV6-2/TRBV6-3	TRBD1	NA	15	TRBJ2-2	TGTGCCAGCAGTCCCGGGACAGGGGACACCGGGGAGCTGTTTTTT	CASSPGTGDTGELFF
TRBV29-1	TRBD2	many	16	TRBJ2-5	TGCAGCGTTGAAGAGGGGGAGGGGTTCGGGGGAGAGACCCAGTACTTC	CSVEEGEGFGGETQYF
TRBV7-9	NA	many	12	TRBJ2-7	TGTGCCAGCAGCCCAGTCAGCTACGAGCAGTACTTC	CASSPVSYEQYF
TRBV5-5	TRBD1	many	14	TRBJ2-3	TGTGCCAGCAGTCGACAGGGCCTCACAGATACGCAGTATTTT	CASSRQGLTDTQYF
TRBV29-1	NA	many	10	TRBJ2-1	TGCAGCGTTTCCACGTATGAGCAGTTCTTC	CSVSTYEQFF
TRBV5-1	NA	many	14	TRBJ2-4	TGCGCCAGCAGCTTGGACGTCGGGGCAAACATTCAGTACTTC	CASSLDVGANIQYF
TRBV3-1	NA	many	16	TRBJ2-5	TGTGCCAGCAGCCAAGAGTCCGGACTCGCACAAGAGACCCAGTACTTC	CASSQESGLAQETQYF
TRBV5-1	NA	many	12	TRBJ1-1	TGCGCCAGCGGTTGGGTGGAGGGAGAAGCTTTCTTT	CASGWVEGEAFF